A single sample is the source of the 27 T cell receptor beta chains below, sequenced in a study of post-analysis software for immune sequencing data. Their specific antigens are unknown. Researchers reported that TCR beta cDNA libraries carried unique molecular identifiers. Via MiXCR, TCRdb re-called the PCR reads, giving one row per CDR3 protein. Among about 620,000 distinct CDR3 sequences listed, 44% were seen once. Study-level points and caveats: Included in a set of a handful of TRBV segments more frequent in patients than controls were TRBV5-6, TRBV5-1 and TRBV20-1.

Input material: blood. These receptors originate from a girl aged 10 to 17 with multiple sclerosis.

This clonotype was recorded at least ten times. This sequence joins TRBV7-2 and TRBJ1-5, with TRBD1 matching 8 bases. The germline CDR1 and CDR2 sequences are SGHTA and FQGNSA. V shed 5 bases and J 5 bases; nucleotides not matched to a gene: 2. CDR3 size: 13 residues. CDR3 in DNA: TGTGCCAGCAGCACGGACAGGGATCAGCCCCAGCATTTT. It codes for CASSTDRDQPQHF. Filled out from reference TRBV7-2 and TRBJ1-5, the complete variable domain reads GAGVSQSPSNKVTEKGKDVELRCDPISGHTALYWYRQSLGQGLEFLIYFQGNSAPDKSGLPSDRFSAERTGGSVSTLTIQRTQQEDSAVYLCASSTDRDQPQHFGDGTRLSIL.

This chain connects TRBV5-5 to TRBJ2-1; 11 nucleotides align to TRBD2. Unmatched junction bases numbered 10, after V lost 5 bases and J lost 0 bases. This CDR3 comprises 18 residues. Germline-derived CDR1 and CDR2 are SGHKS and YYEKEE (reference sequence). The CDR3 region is CASRRGLAGGPSYNEQFF. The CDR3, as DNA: TGTGCCAGCAGGCGTGGGCTAGCGGGAGGTCCCTCCTACAATGAGCAGTTCTTC. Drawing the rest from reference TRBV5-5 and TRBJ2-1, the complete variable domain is DAGVTQSPTHLIKTRGQQVTLRCSPISGHKSVSWYQQVLGQGPQFIFQYYEKEERGRGNFPDRFSARQFPNYSSELNVNALLLGDSALYLCASRRGLAGGPSYNEQFFGPGTRLTVL.

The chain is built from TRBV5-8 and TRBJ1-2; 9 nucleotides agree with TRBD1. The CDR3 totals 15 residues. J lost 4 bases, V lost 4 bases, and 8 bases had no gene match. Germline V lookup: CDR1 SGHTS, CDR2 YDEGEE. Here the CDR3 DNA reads TGTGCCAGCAGCATTGGACAGGGGTTTGTCTATGGCTACACCTTC. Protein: CASSIGQGFVYGYTF.

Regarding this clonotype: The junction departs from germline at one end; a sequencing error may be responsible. CDR3 bases: TGTGCCGGCAGCCAAGCGTCCGGACAAGAGACCCAGTACTTT. Its protein product is CAGSQASGQETQYF. V is TRBV4-2 and J is TRBJ2-5, with D maybe TRBD1 (5 bases). CDR1 is LGHNA and CDR2 is YNFKEQ in the germline V gene. This CDR3 is 14 amino acids long.

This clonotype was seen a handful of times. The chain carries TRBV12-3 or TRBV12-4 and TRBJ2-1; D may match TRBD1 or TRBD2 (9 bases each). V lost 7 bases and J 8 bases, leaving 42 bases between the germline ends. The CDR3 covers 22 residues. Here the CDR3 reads CASTVPGQGHGSSGTLEDEQFF. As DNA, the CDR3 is TGTGCCAGCACAGTCCCGGGACAGGGACATGGGTCTAGCGGGACTCTCGAAGATGAGCAGTTCTTC.

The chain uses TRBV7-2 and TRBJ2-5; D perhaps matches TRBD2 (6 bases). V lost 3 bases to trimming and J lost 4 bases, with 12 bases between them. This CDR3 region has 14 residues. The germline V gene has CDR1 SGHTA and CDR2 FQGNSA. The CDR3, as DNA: TGTGCCAGCAGCTTCCCGGGACTCGTAGAGACCCAGTACTTC. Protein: CASSFPGLVETQYF.

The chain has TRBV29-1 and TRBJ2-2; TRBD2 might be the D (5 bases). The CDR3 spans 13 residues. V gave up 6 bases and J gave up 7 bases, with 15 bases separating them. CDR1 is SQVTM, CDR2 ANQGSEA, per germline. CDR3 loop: CSVDPRGVGELFF. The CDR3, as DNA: TGCAGCGTGGACCCACGGGGAGTCGGGGAGCTGTTTTTT.

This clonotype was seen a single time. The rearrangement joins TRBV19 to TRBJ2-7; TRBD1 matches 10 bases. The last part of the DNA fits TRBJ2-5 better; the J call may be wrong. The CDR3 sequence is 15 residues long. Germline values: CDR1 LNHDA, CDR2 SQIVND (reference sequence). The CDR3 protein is CASSIDGQGEETQYF. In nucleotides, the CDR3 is TGTGCCAGTAGTATAGATGGACAGGGGGAAGAGACCCAGTACTTC.

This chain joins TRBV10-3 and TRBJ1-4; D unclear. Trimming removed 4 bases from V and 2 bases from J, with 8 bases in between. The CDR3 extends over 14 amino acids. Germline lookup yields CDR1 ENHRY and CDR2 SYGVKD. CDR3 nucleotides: TGTGCCATCAGTGCGGGTCGTACTAATGAAAAACTGTTTTTT. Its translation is CAISAGRTNEKLFF.

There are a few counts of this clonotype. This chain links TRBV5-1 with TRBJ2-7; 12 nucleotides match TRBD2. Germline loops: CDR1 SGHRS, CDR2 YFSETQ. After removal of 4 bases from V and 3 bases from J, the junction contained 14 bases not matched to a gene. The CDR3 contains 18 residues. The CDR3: CASSRELAGGPMRYEQYF. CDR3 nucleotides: TGCGCCAGCAGCCGCGAGCTAGCGGGAGGGCCGATGCGCTACGAGCAGTACTTC.

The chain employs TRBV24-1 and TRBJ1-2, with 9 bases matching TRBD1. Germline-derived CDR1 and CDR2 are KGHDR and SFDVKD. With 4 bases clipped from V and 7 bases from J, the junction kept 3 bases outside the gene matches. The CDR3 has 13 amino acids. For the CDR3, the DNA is TGTGCCACCAGTGACGAGACAGGGGGTGGCTACACCTTC. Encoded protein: CATSDETGGGYTF.

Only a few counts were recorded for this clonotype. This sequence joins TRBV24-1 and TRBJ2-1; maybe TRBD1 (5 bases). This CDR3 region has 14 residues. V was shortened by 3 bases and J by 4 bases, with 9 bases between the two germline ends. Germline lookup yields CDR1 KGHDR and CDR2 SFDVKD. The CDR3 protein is CATSDATEYNEQFF. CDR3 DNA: TGTGCCACCAGTGATGCGACAGAGTACAATGAGCAGTTCTTC.

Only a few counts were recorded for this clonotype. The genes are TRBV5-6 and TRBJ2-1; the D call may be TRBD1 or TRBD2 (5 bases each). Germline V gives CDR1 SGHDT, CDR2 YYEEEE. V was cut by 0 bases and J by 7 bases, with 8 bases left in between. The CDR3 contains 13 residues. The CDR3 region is CASSLGDRNEQFF. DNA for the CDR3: TGTGCCAGCAGCTTGGGGGACCGGAATGAGCAGTTCTTC.

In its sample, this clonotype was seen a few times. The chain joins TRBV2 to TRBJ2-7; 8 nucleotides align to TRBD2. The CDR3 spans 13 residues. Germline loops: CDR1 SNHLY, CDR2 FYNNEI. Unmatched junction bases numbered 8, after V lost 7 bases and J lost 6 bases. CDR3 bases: TGTGCCAGCACCCAAGAACTAGCGGTCGAGCAGTACTTC. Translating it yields CASTQELAVEQYF.

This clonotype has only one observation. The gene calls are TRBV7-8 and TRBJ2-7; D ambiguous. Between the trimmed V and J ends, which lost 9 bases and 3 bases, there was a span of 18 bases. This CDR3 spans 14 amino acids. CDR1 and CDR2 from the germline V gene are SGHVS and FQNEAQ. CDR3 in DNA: TGTGCCAGTAGTTCCGGACCGGACCTCTACGAGCAGTACTTC. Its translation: CASSSGPDLYEQYF. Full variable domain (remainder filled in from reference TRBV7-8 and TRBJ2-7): GAGVSQSPRYKVAKRGQDVALRCDPISGHVSLFWYQQALGQGPEFLTYFQNEAQLDKSGLPSDRFFAERPEGSVSTLKIQRTQQEDSAVYLCASSSGPDLYEQYFGPGTRLTVT.

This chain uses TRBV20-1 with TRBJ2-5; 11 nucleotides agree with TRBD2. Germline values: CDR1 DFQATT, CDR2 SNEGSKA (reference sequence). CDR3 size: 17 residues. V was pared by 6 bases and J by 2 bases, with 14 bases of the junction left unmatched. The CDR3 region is CSAPPYLAGGPQETQYF. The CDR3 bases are TGCAGTGCCCCCCCCTACCTAGCGGGGGGACCGCAAGAGACCCAGTACTTC.

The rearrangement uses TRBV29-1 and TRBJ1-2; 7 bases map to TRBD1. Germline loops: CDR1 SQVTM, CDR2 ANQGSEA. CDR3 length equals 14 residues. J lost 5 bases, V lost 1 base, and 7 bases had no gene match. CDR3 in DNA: TGCAGCGTTGAAGGCGGGACAGAGGGATATGGCTACACCTTC. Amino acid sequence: CSVEGGTEGYGYTF. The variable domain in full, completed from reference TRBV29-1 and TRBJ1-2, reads SAVISQKPSRDICQRGTSLTIQCQVDSQVTMMFWYRQQPGQSLTLIATANQGSEATYESGFVIDKFPISRPNLTFSTLTVSNMSPEDSSIYLCSVEGGTEGYGYTFGSGTRLTVV.

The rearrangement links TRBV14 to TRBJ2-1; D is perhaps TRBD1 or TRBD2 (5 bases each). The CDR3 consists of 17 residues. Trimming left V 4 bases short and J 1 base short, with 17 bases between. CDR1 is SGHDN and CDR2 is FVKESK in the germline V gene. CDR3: CASSLGFGAGSYNEQFF. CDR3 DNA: TGTGCCAGCAGCCTAGGGTTCGGGGCCGGGTCCTACAATGAGCAGTTCTTC.

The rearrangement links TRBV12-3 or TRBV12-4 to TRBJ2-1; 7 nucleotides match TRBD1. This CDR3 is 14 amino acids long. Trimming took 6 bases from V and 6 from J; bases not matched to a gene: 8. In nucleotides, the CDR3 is TGTGCCAGCAGCTGGACAGGAAGAAGCAATGAGCAGTTCTTC. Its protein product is CASSWTGRSNEQFF.

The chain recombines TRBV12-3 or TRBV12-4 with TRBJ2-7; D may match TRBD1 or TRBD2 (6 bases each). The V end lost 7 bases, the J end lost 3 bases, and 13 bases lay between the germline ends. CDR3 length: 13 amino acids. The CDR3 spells CASTEGGHYEQYF. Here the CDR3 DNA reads TGTGCCAGCACCGAAGGGGGGCACTACGAGCAGTACTTC.

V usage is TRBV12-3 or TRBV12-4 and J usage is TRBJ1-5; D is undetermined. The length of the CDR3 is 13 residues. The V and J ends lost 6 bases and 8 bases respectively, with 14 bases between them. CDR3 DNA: TGTGCCAGCAGCTTCGGACGGCCCGAGCCCCAGCATTTT. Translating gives CASSFGRPEPQHF.

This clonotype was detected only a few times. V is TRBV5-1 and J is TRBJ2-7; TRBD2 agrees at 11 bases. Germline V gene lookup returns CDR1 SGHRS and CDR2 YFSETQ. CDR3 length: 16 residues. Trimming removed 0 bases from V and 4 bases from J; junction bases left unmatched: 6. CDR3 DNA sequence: TGCGCCAGCAGCTTGGCGGCTAGCGGGGGGATGTACGAGCAGTACTTC. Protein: CASSLAASGGMYEQYF.

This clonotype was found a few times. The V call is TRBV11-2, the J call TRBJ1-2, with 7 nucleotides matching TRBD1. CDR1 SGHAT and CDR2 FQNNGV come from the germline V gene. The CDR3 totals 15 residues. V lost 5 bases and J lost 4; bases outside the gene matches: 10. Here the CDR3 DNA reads TGTGCCAGCAGCCCCGTCGACAGGGTCAGCTATGGCTACACCTTC. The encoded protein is CASSPVDRVSYGYTF.

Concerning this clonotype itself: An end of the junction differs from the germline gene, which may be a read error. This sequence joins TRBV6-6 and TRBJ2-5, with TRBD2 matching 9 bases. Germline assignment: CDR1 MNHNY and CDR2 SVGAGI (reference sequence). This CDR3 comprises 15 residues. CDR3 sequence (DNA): TGTGCCGGCAGTTACTCGGCTAGCGGGATGGAGACCCAGTACTTC. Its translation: CAGSYSASGMETQYF.

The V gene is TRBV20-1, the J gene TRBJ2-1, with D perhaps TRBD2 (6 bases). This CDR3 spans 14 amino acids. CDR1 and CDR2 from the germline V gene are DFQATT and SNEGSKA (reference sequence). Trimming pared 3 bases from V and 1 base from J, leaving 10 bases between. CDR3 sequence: CSAREGMSYNEQFF. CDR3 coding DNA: TGCAGTGCTAGGGAGGGTATGTCCTACAATGAGCAGTTCTTC.

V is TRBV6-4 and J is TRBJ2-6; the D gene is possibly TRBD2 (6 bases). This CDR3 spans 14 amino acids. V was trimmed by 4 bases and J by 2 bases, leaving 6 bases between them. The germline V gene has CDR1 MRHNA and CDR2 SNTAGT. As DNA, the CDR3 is TGTGCCAGCAGTGGGGGGGCTGGGGCCAACGTCCTGACTTTC. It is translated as CASSGGAGANVLTF.

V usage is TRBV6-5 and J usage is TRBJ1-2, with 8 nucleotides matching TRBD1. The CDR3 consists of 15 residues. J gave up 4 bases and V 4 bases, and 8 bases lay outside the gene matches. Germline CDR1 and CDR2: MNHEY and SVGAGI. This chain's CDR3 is CASSSVTGEAYGYTF. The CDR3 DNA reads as TGTGCCAGCAGTTCCGTGACAGGGGAAGCCTATGGCTACACCTTC.